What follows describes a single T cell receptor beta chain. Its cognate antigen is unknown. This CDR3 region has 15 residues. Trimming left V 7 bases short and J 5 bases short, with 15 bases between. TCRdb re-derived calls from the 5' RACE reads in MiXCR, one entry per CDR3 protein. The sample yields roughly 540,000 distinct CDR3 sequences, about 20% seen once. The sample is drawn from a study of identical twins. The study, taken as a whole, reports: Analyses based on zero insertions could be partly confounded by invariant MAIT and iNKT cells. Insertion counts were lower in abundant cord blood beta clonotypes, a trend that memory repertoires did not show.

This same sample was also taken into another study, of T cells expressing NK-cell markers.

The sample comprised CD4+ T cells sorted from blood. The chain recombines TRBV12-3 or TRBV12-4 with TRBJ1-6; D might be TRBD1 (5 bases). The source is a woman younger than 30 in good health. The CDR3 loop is CASNRGNVNNSPLHF. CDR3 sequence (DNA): TGTGCCAGCAATCGGGGGAACGTCAATAATTCACCCCTCCACTTT.